This T cell receptor beta chain was recovered during a study of T cell responses to AZD1222 COVID-19 vaccine (dated by TCRdb to the early 2020s). In terms of the full investigation: AZD1222 recipients given second doses at about 4 weeks or at about 12 weeks were pooled, since spike-specific TCR depth and breadth were not found to differ between the two schedules. TCR sequencing was performed for 230 to 250 trial participants, of whom roughly 200 were given two doses of AZD1222 and some 25 were given two doses of MenACWY control vaccine. Trial participants were enrolled by age into 18-55, 56-69 and 70-plus year subgroups, with roughly 160, 29 and 62 TCR-sequenced participants respectively.

Results and caveats for the whole study, not just this receptor: Participants were mostly white British, with more females than males. The authors suggested clonal diversity may have been underestimated. Reportedly, almost half of the unique spike-specific TCRs recognized epitopes lying outside the regions that are mutated in the B.1.351 and B.1.1.7 variants. A significant rise in spike-specific TCR breadth and depth was observed after two AZD1222 doses relative to day 0 and relative to MenACWY recipients. CD4 TCRs associated with the vaccine covered the entire spike protein, and the dominant responses were in regions 160-218 and 743-854. Conclusions about previously exposed vaccinees are limited because only six or seven AZD1222 recipients were SARS-CoV-2 seropositive at baseline. No day 14 peak-response samples were available, so repertoires were characterized only after the peak T cell response. In the small 56-69-year group, the increase in depth fell short of significance, most likely because of low power.

The CDR3 regions of human TCRbeta chains were analyzed by immunosequencing. For the original study's pipeline: Repertoire TCRs were checked for matches against a reference library of SARS-CoV-2-specific TCRs that had been generated using the MIRA antigen-specificity platform. Breadth was defined as the fraction of unique TCRs that were SARS-CoV-2-associated. Depth was defined as the fraction of total T cells that were SARS-CoV-2-associated. Using the MIRA data, every spike-specific TCR was mapped to the spike region that the TCR reacted to and assigned to either a CD4 or a CD8 class. Log10-transformed breadth and depth values were compared by one-way ANOVA with Sidak's multiple comparisons tests. TCRdb provides this immuneACCESS table in a form limited to in-frame rearrangements. Some clones are lacking; in checked studies, under half of them reflect an unresolved V gene, and why the rest are absent is not known. V and J calls and clone size are those listed in that table; D and trimming were worked out from the DNA. Present in this sample are roughly 180,000 clones, roughly nine tenths of which were seen just once. Jointly, the top ten make up 2.6% of the sample.

In regard to this clone: Its antigen is not yet known. Base quality data are lacking; no much larger clone is found one base away.

The meaning of the sample's time point label: baseline before first vaccination. The vaccinee samples were drawn from two UK trials, COV001 and COV002, one of which was a single-blind randomized controlled phase 2/3 trial testing AZD1222 (ChAdOx1 nCoV-19) in healthy adults. Trial participant PBMC samples were collected at day 0 and day 28 after the second dose for TCRbeta chain sequencing. V loses 3 bases of germline sequence and J loses 4 bases, and the interval between the two ends is 16 bases. Measured from the cysteine to the phenylalanine, the CDR3 is 16 residues long. Left in the record is the CDR3 DNA by itself, 48 bases read in frame from the first base. CDR1 and CDR2 (SEHNR, FQNEAQ) derive from the germline V gene (reference sequence).

The clonotype was recovered from an adult in good health. The rearrangement joined TRBV7-9 to TRBJ2-1, with the D segment possibly TRBD1 or TRBD2, each aligning over 5 bases. The sample was peripheral blood, taken on day 0 of AZD1222 vaccination. CDR3 loop: CASSFGTSHAYNEQFF. DNA sequence: TGTGCCAGCAGCTTCGGGACCTCCCATGCTTACAATGAGCAGTTCTTC.